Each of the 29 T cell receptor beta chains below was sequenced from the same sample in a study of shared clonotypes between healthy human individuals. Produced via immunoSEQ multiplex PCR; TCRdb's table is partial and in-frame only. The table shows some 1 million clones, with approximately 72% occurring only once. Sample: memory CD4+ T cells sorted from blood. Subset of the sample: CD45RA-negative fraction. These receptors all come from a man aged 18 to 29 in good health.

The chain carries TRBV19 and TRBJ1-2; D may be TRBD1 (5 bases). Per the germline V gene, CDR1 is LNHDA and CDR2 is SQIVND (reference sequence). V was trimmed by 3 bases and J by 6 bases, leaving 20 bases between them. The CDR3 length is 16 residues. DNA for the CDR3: TGTGCCAGTAGTATCGGTGTCGGTGTTGGGGGGAATGGCTACACCTTC. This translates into CASSIGVGVGGNGYTF.

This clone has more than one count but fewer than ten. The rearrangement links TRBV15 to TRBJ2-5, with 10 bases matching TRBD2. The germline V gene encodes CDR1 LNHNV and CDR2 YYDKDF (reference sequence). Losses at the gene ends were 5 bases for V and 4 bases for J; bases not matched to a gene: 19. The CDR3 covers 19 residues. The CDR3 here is CATSRGWQISGGGRETQYF. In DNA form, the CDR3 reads TGTGCCACCAGCCGGGGATGGCAGATAAGCGGGGGGGGTCGAGAGACCCAGTACTTC.

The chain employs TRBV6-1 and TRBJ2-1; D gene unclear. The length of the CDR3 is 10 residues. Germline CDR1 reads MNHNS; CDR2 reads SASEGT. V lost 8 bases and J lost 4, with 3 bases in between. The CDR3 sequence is CASGYNEQFF. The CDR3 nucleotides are TGTGCCAGCGGGTACAATGAGCAGTTCTTC.

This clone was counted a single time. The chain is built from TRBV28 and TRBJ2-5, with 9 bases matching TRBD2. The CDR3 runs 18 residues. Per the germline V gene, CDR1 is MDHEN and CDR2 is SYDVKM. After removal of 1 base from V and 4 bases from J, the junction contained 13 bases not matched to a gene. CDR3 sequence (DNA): TGTGCCAGCAGTTTATTGGGTGGGACTAGCAGAGACAGAGAGACCCAGTACTTC. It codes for CASSLLGGTSRDRETQYF.

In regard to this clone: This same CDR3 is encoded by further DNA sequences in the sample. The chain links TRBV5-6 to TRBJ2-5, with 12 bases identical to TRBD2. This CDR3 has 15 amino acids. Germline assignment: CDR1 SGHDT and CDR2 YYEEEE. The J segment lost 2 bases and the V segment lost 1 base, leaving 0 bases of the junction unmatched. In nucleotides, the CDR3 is TGTGCCAGCAGCTTGACTAGCGGGGGGCAAGAGACCCAGTACTTC. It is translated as CASSLTSGGQETQYF.

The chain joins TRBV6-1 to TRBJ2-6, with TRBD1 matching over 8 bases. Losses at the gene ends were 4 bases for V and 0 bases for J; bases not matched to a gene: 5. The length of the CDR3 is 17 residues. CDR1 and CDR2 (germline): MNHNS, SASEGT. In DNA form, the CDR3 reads TGTGCCAGCAGTGGGACAGGGAGCCTCTCTGGGGCCAACGTCCTGACTTTC. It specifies CASSGTGSLSGANVLTF.

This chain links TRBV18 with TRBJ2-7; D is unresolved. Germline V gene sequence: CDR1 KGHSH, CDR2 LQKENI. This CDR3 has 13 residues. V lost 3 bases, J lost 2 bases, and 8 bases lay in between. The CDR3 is CASSPQSTYEQYF. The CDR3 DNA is TGTGCCAGCTCACCCCAATCGACCTACGAGCAGTACTTC. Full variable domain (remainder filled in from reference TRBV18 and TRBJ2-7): NAGVMQNPRHLVRRRGQEARLRCSPMKGHSHVYWYRQLPEEGLKFMVYLQKENIIDESGMPKERFSAEFPKEGPSILRIQQVVRGDSAAYFCASSPQSTYEQYFGPGTRLTVT.

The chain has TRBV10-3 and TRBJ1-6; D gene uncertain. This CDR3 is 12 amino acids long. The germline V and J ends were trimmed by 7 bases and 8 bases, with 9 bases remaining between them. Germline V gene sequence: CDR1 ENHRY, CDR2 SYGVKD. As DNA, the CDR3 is TGTGCCATCACTCCCGGGGATTCACCCCTCCACTTT. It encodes CAITPGDSPLHF.

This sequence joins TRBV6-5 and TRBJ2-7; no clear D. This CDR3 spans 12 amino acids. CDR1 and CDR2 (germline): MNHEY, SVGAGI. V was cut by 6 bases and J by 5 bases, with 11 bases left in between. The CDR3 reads CASSQRWDEQYF. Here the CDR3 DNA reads TGTGCCAGCAGCCAACGGTGGGACGAGCAGTACTTC.

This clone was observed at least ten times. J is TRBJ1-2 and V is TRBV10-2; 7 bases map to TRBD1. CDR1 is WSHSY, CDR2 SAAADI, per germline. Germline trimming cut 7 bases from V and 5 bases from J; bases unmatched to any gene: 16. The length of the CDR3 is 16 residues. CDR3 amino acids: CASMDRTGPAPYGYTF. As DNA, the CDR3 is TGCGCCAGCATGGACAGGACGGGACCCGCACCATATGGCTACACCTTC.

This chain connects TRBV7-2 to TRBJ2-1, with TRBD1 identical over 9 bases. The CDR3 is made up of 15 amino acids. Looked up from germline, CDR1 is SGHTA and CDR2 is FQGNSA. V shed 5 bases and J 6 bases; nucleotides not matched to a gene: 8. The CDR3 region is CASSVAGTGTNEQFF. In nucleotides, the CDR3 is TGTGCCAGCAGCGTCGCAGGGACAGGGACCAATGAGCAGTTCTTC.

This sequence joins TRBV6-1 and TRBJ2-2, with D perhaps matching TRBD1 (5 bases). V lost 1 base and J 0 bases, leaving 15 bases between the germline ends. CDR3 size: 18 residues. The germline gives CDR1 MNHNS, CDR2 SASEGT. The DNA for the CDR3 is TGTGCCAGCAGTGAAGATCCCATAGGGGCGACGAACACCGGGGAGCTGTTTTTT. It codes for CASSEDPIGATNTGELFF.

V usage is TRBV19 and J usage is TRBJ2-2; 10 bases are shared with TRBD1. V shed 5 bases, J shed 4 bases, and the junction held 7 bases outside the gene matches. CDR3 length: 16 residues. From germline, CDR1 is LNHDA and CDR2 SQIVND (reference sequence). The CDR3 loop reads CASSDPGTGATGELFF. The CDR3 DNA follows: TGTGCCAGTAGTGACCCCGGGACAGGGGCCACCGGGGAGCTGTTTTTT.

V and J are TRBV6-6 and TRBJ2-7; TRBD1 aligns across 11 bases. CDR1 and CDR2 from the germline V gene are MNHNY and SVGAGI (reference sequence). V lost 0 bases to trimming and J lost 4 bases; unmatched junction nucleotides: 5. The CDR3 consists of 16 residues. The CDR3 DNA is TGTGCCAGCAGTTACTCGAGGACAGGGGGCTCATACGAGCAGTACTTC. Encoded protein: CASSYSRTGGSYEQYF.

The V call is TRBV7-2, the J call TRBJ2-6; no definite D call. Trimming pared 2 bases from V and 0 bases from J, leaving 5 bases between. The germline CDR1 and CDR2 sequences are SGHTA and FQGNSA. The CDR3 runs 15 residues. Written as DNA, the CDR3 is TGTGCCAGCAGCTTACCCCTCTCTGGGGCCAACGTCCTGACTTTC. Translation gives CASSLPLSGANVLTF. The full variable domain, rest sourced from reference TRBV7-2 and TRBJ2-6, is GAGVSQSPSNKVTEKGKDVELRCDPISGHTALYWYRQSLGQGLEFLIYFQGNSAPDKSGLPSDRFSAERTGGSVSTLTIQRTQQEDSAVYLCASSLPLSGANVLTFGAGSRLTVL.

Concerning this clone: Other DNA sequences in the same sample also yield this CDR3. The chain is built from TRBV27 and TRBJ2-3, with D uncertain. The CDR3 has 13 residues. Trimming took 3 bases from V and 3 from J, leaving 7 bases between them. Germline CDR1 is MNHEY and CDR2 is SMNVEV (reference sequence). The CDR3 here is CASSLGRTDTQYF. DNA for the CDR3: TGTGCCAGCAGTTTGGGTAGAACAGATACGCAGTATTTT.

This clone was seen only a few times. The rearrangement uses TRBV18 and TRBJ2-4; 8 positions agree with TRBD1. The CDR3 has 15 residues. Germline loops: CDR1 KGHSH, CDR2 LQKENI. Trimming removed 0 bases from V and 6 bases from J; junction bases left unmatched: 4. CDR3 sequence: CASSPPATGGNIQYF. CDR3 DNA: TGTGCCAGCTCACCACCGGCTACAGGGGGAAACATTCAGTACTTC.

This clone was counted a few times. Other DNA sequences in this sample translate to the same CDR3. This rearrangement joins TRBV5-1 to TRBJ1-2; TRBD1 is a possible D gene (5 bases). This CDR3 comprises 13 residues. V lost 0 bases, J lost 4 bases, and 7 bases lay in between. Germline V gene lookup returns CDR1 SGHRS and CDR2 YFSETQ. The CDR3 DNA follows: TGCGCCAGCAGCTTGGCGCAGGGCTATGGCTACACCTTC. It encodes CASSLAQGYGYTF. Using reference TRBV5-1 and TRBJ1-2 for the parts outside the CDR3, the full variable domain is KAGVTQTPRYLIKTRGQQVTLSCSPISGHRSVSWYQQTPGQGLQFLFEYFSETQRNKGNFPGRFSGRQFSNSRSEMNVSTLELGDSALYLCASSLAQGYGYTFGSGTRLTVV.

CDR3 in amino acids: CASSIAGDYTGELFF. The CDR3 DNA reads as TGTGCCAGTAGTATTGCGGGGGACTACACCGGGGAGCTGTTTTTT. The chain couples TRBV19 to TRBJ2-2; TRBD2 matches at 7 bases. V trimming: 3 bases; J trimming: 3 bases; junction bases outside the gene matches: 4. In germline, CDR1 is LNHDA, CDR2 SQIVND (reference sequence). The CDR3 runs to 15 residues.

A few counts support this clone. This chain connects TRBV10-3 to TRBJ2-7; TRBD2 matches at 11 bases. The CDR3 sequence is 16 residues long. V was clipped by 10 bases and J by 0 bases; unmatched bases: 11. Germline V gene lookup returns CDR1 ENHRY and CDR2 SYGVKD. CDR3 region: CATLAGGLVSSYEQYF. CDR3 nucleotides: TGTGCCACGCTAGCGGGGGGCCTTGTAAGCTCCTACGAGCAGTACTTC.

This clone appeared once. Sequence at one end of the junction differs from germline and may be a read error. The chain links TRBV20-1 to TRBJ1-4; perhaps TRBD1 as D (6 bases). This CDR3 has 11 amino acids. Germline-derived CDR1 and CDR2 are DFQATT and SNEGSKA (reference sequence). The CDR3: CSARVKTGPLF. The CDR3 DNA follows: TGCAGTGCTAGAGTCAAGACAGGTCCGTTATTT.

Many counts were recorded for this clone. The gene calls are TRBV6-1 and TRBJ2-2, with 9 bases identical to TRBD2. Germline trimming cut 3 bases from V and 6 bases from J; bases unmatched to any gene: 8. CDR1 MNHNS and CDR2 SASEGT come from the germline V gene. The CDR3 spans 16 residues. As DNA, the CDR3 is TGTGCCAGCAGTGAGACTGGCGGGGGGGCCTCCGGGGAGCTGTTTTTT. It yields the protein CASSETGGGASGELFF.

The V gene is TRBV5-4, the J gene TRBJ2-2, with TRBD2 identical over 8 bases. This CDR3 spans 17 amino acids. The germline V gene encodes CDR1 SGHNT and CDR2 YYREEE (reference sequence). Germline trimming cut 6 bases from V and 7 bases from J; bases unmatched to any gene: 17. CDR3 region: CASNSRGGLVSGGELFF. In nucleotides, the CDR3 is TGTGCCAGCAACTCCCGGGGGGGGTTGGTCAGTGGCGGGGAGCTGTTTTTT.

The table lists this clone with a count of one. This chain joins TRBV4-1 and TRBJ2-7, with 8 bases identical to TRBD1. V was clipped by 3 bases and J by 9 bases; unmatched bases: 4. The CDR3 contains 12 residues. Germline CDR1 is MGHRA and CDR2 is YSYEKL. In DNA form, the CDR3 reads TGCGCCAGCAGCCAGACAGGGGTTGGGCAGTACTTC. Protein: CASSQTGVGQYF.

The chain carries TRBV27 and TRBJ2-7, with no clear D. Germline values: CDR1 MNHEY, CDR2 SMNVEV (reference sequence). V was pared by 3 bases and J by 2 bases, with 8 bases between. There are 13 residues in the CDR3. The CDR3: CASSFYLAYEQYF. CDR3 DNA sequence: TGTGCCAGCAGTTTTTACCTCGCCTACGAGCAGTACTTC.

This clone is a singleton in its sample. CDR3 protein: CASRPGLAASSYEQYF. CDR3 coding DNA: TGCGCCAGCAGGCCGGGACTAGCGGCGAGCTCCTACGAGCAGTACTTC. The rearrangement uses TRBV4-1 and TRBJ2-7, with 11 bases fitting TRBD2. From germline, CDR1 is MGHRA and CDR2 YSYEKL. The CDR3 sequence is 16 residues long. Trimming removed 6 bases from V and 0 bases from J; junction bases left unmatched: 7.

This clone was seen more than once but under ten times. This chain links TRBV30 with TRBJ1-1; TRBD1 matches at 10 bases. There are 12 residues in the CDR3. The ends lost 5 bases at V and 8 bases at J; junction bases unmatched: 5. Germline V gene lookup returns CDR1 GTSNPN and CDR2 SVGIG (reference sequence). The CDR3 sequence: CAWDRGRTEAFF. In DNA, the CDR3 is TGTGCCTGGGACAGGGGGCGAACGGAAGCTTTCTTT.

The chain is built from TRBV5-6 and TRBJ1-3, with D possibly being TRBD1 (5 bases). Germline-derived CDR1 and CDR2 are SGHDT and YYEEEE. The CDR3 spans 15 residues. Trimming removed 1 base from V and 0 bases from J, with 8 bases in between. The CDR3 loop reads CASSLRQGSGNTIYF. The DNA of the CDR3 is TGTGCCAGCAGCTTGCGGCAGGGCTCTGGAAACACCATATATTTT.

The CDR3 here is CASSGMKRTGGVDEQYF. CDR3 in DNA: TGCGCCAGCAGCGGGATGAAAAGGACAGGGGGTGTGGACGAGCAGTACTTC. This chain joins TRBV5-1 and TRBJ2-7; 10 nucleotides align to TRBD1. The V segment lost 4 bases and the J segment 5 bases; nucleotides outside the gene matches: 15. The CDR3 contains 17 residues. Germline V CDR1 and CDR2: SGHRS, YFSETQ.